This TCR beta chain was retrieved from a study of lymphopenia after photon versus proton radiotherapy. A remark on this clone: Its antigen is undetermined.

There are 15 residues in the CDR3. Looked up from germline, CDR1 is WNHNN and CDR2 is SYGVQD (reference sequence). The ends were cut back, 3 bases at V and 0 bases at J, with 9 bases in the middle. Points from the study as a whole: A bigger post-nadir fall in TCR diversity correlated inversely with survival time in deceased patients. Relative stability marked proton patients; photon patients lost diversity and naive cells.

Using immunoSEQ multiplex PCR, the repertoire was profiled, and TCRdb retains in-frame clones only, with some absent. The data hold under 30,000 clones, with roughly 86% observed a single time. The chain couples TRBV10-1 to TRBJ2-1; TRBD1 or TRBD2 may be the D gene (5 bases each). Sample: peripheral blood, taken from a patient treated with photon-based radiotherapy. This receptor was identified in a man in his fifties or sixties with gastric cancer. This CDR3 reads CASSEGTTSYNEQFF. In nucleotides, the CDR3 is TGCGCCAGCAGTGAAGGGACCACCTCCTACAATGAGCAGTTCTTC.